Here is one T cell receptor (beta chain) with its context. Its target is not known. The junction departs from germline at one end; a sequencing error may be responsible. CDR1 and CDR2 (germline): SGHDT, YYEEEE. The CDR3 spans 13 residues. This sample is drawn from a study of cytomegalovirus exposure and HLA in healthy donors. The PCR made use of 60 Vbeta and 13 Jbeta primers. Clones were read by immunoSEQ multiplex PCR, and TCRdb kept only the in-frame ones, dropping some. Its table records 30,000 to 35,000 clones. Findings and caveats of the study: Reports described diagnosis of cytomegalovirus status by the classifier as highly specific and sensitive. Researchers counted around 180 TCR beta chains as cytomegalovirus-associated.

This TCR was recovered from a woman between 40 and 55 years old in good health and CMV-seropositive. Input material: PBMCs. The J gene is TRBJ2-1, the V gene TRBV5-6; 14 nucleotides line up with TRBD2. The CDR3 DNA reads TGTGCCAGCAGCGCGGGACTAGCGGGAGTCCCCCTCTTC. Translation: CASSAGLAGVPLF.